This section outlines one T cell receptor beta chain sequence together with its context. There is no known antigen for this receptor. Per-nucleotide qualities are absent, and no much larger clonotype sits a single base away. This entry comes from a study of cytomegalovirus exposure and HLA in healthy donors (dated by TCRdb to 2016 to 2017). Some background on the complete study: According to a later analysis, one platform produced both the approximately 110 validation repertoires and the approximately 660 repertoires of the first cohort. To predict cytomegalovirus infection status, the study combined high-throughput TCR immunosequencing, statistical association of individual TCRs with disease status, and machine learning. Along with the approximately 650-subject first cohort, a separate validation cohort of 120 different subjects was used. The study was designed to test whether signatures of past pathogen exposure could be identified by cataloging public T cell receptors. The investigation overall reported the following: In vitro tests confirmed that three of the cytomegalovirus-associated TCR beta chains recognize cytomegalovirus antigens. The validation cohort had no HLA typing available for a later analysis, so co-occurrence within that cohort was assessed over all 120 or so repertoires. The study gave a list of 150 to 200 TCR beta chains associated with cytomegalovirus. The classifier was reported to diagnose cytomegalovirus status with high specificity and sensitivity in both the original cohort and the validation cohort. A later analysis found that TCRs clustered in the first cohort also tended to co-occur in the 120 validation repertoires, with 94% of cluster scores above 0. The authors suggested that the approach could potentially be generalized to other disease states and immunological phenotypes. Most TCR sequences were seen in very few donors, while some public TCRs were found in many individuals.

The library was made by the immunoSEQ multiplex PCR assay. Per the authors' processing: A statistical classification framework was developed to diagnose cytomegalovirus status using the catalog of TCR beta chain sequences. Imported from immuneACCESS, the table was reduced by TCRdb to in-frame sequences with V and J called. These copies leave out some clones; in studies compared against another copy, an unresolved V gene accounts for under half, and the cause of the remainder is not known. D and trimming come from the DNA, and the V and J calls and clone size come from that table. In this sample the table shows around 120,000 clones, around 87% of which occur a single time. The ten largest clones add up to under 6.5% of the sample. Separate from the approximately 730-subject first cohort, the validation cohort of about 130 subjects was the group to which the donors belonged. From the cysteine through the phenylalanine, the CDR3 covers 14 amino acids. The CDR3 DNA has 42 bases and is translated from base 1. From the germline V gene, CDR1 is SGHTA and CDR2 is FQGNSA. V is reduced by 1 base and J by 5 bases, leaving a spacing of 9 bases between them.

This TCR was sampled from a young woman in good health and CMV-seropositive. Sample: PBMCs. Rearrangement joined TRBV7-2 to TRBJ2-1, and the D gene may be TRBD1, 5 bases matching. The CDR3 is CASSLEARDNEQFF. In nucleotides, the sequence is TGTGCCAGCAGCTTAGAGGCCAGGGACAATGAGCAGTTCTTC.